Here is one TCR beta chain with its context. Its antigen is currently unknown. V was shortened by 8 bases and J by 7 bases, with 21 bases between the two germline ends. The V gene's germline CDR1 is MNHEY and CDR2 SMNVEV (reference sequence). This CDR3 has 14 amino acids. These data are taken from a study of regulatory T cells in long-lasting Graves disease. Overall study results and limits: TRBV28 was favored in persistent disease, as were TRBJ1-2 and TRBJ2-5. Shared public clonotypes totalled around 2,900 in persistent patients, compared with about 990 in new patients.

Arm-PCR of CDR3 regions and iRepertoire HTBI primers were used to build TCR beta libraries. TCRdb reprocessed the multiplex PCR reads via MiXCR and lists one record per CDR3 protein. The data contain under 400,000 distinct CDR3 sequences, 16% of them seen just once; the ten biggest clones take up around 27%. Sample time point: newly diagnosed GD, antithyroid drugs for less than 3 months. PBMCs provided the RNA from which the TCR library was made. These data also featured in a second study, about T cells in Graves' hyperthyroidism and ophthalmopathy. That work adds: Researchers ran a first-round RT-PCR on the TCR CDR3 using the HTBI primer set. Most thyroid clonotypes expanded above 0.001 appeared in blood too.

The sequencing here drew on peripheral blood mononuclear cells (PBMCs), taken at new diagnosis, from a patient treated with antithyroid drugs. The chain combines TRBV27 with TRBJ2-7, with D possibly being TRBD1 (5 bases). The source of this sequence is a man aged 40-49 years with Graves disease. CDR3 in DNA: TGTGCCAGCGGGGTGGCATCAGGGTTGGGGGAGCAGTACTTC. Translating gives CASGVASGLGEQYF.